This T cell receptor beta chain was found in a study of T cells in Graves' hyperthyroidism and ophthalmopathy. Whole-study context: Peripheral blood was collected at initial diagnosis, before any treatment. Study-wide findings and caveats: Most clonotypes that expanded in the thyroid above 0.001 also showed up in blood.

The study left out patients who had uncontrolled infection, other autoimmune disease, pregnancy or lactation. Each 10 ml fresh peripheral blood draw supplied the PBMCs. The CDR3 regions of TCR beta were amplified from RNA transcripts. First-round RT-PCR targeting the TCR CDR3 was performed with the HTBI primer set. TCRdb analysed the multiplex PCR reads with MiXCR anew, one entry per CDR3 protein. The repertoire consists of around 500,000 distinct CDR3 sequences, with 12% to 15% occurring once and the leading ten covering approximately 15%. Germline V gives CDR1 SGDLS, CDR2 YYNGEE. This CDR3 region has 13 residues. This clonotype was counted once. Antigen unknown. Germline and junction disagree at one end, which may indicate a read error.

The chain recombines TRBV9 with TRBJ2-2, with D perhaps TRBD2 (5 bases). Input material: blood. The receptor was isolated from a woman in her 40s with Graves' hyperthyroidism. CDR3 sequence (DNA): TGTGCCAGCAGCGTAGGGGTATCCGGGGAGCTGGTTTTT. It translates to CASSVGVSGELVF.